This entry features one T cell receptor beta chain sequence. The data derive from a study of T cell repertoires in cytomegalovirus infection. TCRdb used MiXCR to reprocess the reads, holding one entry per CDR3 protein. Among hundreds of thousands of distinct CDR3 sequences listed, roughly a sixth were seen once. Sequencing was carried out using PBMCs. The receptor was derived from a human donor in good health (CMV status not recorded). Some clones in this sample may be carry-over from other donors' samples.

CDR3 sequence reads: CASSSGSRDYESNEQFF. The CDR3 DNA reads TGTGCCAGCAGTTCGGGGTCCAGGGACTATGAGTCTAATGAGCAGTTCTTC. The chain employs TRBV28 and TRBJ2-1; TRBD2 matches 7 bases. The CDR3 runs 17 residues. Germline V gives CDR1 MDHEN, CDR2 SYDVKM. The V segment lost 4 bases and the J segment 7 bases; nucleotides outside the gene matches: 16.